What follows are 2 T cell receptor beta chains derived from one specimen sequenced in a study of blood T cell repertoires in COVID-19. Produced via immunoSEQ multiplex PCR; TCRdb's table is partial and in-frame only. The data contain 110,000 or so clones, about nine tenths of them seen just once; the ten biggest clones take up around 8%. The specimen sequenced was peripheral blood. The receptors were gathered from a man in his sixties or seventies who had recovered from COVID-19.

J is TRBJ2-1 and V is TRBV7-3, with TRBD2 matching 7 bases. The germline V gene encodes CDR1 SGHTA and CDR2 FQGTGA. This CDR3 is 16 amino acids long. V lost 1 base to trimming and J lost 4 bases; unmatched junction nucleotides: 7. The CDR3 nucleotides are TGTGCCAGCAGCTTAATGTCTAGCGGAGCTTACAATGAGCAGTTCTTC. Its protein is CASSLMSSGAYNEQFF.

This chain links TRBV28 with TRBJ1-2; TRBD1 might be the D (6 bases). This CDR3 has 17 residues. V lost 2 bases, J lost 3 bases, and 19 bases lay in between. CDR1 and CDR2 (germline): MDHEN, SYDVKM. The CDR3 protein is CASSLIGGARFDYGYTF. DNA for the CDR3: TGTGCCAGCAGTTTAATCGGGGGGGCTCGTTTTGACTATGGCTACACCTTC.